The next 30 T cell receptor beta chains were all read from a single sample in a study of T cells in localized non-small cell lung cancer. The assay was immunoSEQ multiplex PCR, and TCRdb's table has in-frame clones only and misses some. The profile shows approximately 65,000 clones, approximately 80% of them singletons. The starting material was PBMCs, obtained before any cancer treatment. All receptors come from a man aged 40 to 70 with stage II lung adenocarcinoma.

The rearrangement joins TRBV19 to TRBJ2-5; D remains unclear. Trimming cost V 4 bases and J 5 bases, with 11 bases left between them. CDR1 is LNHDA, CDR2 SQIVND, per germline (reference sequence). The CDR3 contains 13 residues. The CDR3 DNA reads TGTGCCAGTAGTACAGTACGATTGGAGACCCAGTACTTC. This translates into CASSTVRLETQYF. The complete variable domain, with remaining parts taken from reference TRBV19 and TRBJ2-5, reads DGGITQSPKYLFRKEGQNVTLSCEQNLNHDAMYWYRQDPGQGLRLIYYSQIVNDFQKGDIAEGYSVSREKKESFPLTVTSAQKNPTAFYLCASSTVRLETQYFGPGTRLLVL.

The CDR3 DNA follows: TGTGCCAGCAGCCAGAACAGCCGCAATCAGCCCCAGCATTTT. Amino acid sequence: CASSQNSRNQPQHF. This chain links TRBV7-2 with TRBJ1-5, with D unresolved. Germline V gives CDR1 SGHTA, CDR2 FQGNSA. The CDR3 runs to 14 residues. The ends were cut back, 5 bases at V and 2 bases at J, with 10 bases in the middle.

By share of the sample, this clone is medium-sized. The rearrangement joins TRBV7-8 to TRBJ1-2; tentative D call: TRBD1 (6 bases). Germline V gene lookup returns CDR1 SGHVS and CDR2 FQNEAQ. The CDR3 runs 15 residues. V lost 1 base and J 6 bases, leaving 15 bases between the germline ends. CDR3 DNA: TGTGCCAGCAGCTTAGGGTTTGGGGGGGCGGATGGCTACACCTTC. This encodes CASSLGFGGADGYTF.

CDR3 coding DNA: TGTGCCAGCAGCTCTCTACCGCTTACAGGGGGCCGCACAGATACGCAGTATTTT. This translates into CASSSLPLTGGRTDTQYF. This chain links TRBV7-9 with TRBJ2-3; 9 positions match TRBD1. Germline CDR1 SEHNR, CDR2 FQNEAQ (reference sequence). J was trimmed by 1 base and V by 4 bases; bases with no gene match: 12. The CDR3 consists of 18 residues.

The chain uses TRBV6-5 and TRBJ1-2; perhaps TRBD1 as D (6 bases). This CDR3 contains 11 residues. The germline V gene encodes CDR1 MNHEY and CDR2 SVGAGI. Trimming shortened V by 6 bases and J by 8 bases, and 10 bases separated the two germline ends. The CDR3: CASRYREGYTF. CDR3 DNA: TGTGCCAGCAGGTACAGGGAGGGCTACACCTTC.

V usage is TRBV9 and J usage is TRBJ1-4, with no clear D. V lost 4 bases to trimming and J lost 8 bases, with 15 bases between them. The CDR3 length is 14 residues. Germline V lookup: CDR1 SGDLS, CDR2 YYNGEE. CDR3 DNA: TGTGCCAGCAGCCCTCGGCCTTTGGGGGAAAAACTGTTTTTT. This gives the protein CASSPRPLGEKLFF.

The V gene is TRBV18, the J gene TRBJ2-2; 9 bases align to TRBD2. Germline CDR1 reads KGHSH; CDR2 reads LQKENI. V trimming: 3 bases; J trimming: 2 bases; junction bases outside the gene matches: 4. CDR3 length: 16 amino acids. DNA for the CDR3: TGTGCCAGCTCACCGCGGACTAGCGTTAACACCGGGGAGCTGTTTTTT. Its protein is CASSPRTSVNTGELFF.

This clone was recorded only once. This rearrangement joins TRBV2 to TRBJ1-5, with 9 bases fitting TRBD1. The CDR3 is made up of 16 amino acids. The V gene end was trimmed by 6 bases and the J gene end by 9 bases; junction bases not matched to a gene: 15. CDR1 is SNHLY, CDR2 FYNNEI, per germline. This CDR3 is CASRSLGTGRSTPQHF. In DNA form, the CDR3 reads TGTGCCAGCAGGAGCCTCGGGACAGGGAGGTCAACGCCCCAGCATTTT. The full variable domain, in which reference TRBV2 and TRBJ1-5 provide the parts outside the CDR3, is EPEVTQTPSHQVTQMGQEVILRCVPISNHLYFYWYRQILGQKVEFLVSFYNNEISEKSEIFDDQFSVERPDGSNFTLKIRSTKLEDSAMYFCASRSLGTGRSTPQHFGDGTRLSIL.

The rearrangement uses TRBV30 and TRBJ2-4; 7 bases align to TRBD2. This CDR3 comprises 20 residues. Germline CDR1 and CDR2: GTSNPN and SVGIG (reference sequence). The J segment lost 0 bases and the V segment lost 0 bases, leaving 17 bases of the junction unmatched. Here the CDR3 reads CAWSVRFGLAESLAKNIQYF. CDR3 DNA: TGTGCCTGGAGTGTAAGGTTCGGGCTAGCGGAGTCCCTAGCCAAAAACATTCAGTACTTC.

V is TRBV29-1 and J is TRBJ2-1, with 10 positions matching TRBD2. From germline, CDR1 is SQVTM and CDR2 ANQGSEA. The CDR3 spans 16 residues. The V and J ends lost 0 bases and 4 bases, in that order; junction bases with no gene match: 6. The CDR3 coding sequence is TGCAGCGTTGAAGATTGGGGACTAGCGAGGTACAATGAGCAGTTCTTC. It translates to CSVEDWGLARYNEQFF.

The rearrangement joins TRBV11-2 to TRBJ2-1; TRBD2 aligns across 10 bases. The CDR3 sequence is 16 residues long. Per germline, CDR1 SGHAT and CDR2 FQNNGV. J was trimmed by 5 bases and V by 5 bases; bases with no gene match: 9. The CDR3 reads CASSISGLAAHNEQFF. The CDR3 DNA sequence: TGTGCCAGCAGCATCTCCGGACTAGCGGCCCACAATGAGCAGTTCTTC.

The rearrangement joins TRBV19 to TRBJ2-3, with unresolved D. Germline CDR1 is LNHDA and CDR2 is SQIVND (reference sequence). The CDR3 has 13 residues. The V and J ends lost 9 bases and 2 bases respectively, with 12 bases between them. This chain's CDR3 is CASSPPITDTQYF. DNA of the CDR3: TGTGCCAGCAGTCCGCCCATCACAGATACGCAGTATTTT.

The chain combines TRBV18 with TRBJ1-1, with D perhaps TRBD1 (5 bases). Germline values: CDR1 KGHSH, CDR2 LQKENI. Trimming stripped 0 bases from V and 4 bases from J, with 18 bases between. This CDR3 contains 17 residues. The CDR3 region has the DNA TGTGCCAGCTCACCACCGGGAGGGGCCCCATTTTCCACTGAAGCTTTCTTT. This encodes CASSPPGGAPFSTEAFF.

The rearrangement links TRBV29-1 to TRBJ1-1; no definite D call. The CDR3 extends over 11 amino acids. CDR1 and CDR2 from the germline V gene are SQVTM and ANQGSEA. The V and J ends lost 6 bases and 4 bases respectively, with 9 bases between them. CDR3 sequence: CSVLLSTEAFF. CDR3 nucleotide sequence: TGCAGCGTCCTCCTCTCCACTGAAGCTTTCTTT.

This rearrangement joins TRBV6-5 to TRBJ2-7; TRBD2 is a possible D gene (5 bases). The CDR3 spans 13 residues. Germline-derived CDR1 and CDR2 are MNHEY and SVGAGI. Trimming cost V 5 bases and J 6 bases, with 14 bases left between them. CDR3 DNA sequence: TGTGCCAGCAGTCTTTGGACTCAAGCCGAGCAGTACTTC. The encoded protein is CASSLWTQAEQYF.

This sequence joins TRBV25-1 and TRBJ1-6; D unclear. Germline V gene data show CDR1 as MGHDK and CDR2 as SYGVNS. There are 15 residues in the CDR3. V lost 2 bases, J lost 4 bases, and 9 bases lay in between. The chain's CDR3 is CASSETGSYNSPLHF. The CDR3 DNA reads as TGTGCCAGCAGTGAAACGGGCAGTTATAATTCACCCCTCCACTTT.

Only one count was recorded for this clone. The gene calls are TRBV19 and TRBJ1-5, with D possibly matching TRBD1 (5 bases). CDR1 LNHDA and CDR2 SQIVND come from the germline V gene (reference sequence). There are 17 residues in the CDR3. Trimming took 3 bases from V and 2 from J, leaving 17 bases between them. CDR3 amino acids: CASSITLGGGGNQPQHF. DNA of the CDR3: TGTGCCAGTAGTATCACCCTCGGGGGGGGAGGCAATCAGCCCCAGCATTTT.

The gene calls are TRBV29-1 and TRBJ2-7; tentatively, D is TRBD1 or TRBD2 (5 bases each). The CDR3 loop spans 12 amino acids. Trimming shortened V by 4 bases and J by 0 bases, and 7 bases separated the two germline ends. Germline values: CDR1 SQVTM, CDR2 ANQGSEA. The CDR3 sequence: CSVVGTSYEQYF. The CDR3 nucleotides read TGCAGCGTTGTCGGGACCTCCTACGAGCAGTACTTC.

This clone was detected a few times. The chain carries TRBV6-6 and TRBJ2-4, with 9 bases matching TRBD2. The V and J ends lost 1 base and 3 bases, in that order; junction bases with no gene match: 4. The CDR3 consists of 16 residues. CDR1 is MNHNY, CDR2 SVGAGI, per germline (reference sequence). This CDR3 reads CASSYWAGGGKNIQYF. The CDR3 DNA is TGTGCCAGCAGTTACTGGGCGGGAGGGGGCAAAAACATTCAGTACTTC.

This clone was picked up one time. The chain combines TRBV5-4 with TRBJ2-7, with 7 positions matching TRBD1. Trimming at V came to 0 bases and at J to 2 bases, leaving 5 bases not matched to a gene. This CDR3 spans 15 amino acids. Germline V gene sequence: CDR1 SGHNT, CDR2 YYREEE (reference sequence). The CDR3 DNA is TGTGCCAGCAGCTTGGAATCGGGACAGCCCTACGAGCAGTACTTC. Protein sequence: CASSLESGQPYEQYF.

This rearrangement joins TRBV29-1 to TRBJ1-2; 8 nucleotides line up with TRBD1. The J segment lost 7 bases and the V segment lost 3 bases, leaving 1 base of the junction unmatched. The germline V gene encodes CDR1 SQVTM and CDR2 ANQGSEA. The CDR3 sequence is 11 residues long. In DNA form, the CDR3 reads TGCAGCGTTGATCAGGGGGCTGGCTACACCTTC. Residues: CSVDQGAGYTF.

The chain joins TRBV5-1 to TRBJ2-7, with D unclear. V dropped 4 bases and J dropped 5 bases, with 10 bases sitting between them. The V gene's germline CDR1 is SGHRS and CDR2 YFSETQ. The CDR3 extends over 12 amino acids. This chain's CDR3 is CASSGVVHEQYF. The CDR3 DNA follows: TGCGCCAGCAGCGGGGTAGTACACGAGCAGTACTTC.

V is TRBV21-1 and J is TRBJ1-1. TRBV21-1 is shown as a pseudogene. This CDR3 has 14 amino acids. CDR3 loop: CASSPAILNTEAFF. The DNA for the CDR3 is TGTGCCAGCAGCCCCGCTATCCTGAACACTGAAGCTTTCTTT.

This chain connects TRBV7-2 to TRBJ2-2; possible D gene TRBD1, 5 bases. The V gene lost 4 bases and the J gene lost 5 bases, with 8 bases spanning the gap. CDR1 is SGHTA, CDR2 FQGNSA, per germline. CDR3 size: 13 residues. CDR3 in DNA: TGTGCCAGCAGCTCTCAGGGAACCGGGGAGCTGTTTTTT. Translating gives CASSSQGTGELFF.

This CDR3 reads CASSEATGMNTEAFF. CDR3 coding DNA: TGTGCCAGCAGTGAAGCCACAGGGATGAACACTGAAGCTTTCTTT. V usage is TRBV6-1 and J usage is TRBJ1-1, with D possibly being TRBD1 (6 bases). Trimming stripped 0 bases from V and 0 bases from J, with 8 bases between. The CDR3 spans 15 residues. Germline CDR1 MNHNS, CDR2 SASEGT.

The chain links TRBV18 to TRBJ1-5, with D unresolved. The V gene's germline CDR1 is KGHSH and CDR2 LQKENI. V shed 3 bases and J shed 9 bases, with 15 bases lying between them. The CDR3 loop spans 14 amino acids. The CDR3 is CASSPSKSGPPQHF. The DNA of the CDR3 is TGTGCCAGCTCACCCTCTAAGTCCGGGCCGCCCCAGCATTTT. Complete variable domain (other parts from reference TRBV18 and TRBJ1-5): NAGVMQNPRHLVRRRGQEARLRCSPMKGHSHVYWYRQLPEEGLKFMVYLQKENIIDESGMPKERFSAEFPKEGPSILRIQQVVRGDSAAYFCASSPSKSGPPQHFGDGTRLSIL.

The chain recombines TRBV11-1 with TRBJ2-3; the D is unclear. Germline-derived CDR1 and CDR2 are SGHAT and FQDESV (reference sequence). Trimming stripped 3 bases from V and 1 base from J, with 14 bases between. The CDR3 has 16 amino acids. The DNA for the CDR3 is TGTGCCAGCAGCTTTAACCTCCCCCCTCGCACAGATACGCAGTATTTT. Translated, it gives CASSFNLPPRTDTQYF.

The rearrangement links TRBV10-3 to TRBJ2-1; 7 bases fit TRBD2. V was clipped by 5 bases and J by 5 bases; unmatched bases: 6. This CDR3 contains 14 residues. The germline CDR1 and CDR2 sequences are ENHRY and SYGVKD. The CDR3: CAISRREYDNEQFF. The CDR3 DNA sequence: TGTGCCATCAGTCGGCGGGAGTACGACAATGAGCAGTTCTTC.

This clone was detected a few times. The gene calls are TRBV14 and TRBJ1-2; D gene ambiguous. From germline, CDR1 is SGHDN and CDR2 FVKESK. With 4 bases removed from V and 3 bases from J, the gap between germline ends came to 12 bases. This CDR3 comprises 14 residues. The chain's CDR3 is CASSLRQADYGYTF. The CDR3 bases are TGTGCCAGCAGCCTCAGACAAGCGGACTATGGCTACACCTTC.

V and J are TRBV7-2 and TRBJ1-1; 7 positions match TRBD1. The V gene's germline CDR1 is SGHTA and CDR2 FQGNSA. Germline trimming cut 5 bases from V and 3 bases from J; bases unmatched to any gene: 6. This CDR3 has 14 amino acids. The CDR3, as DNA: TGTGCCAGCAGCCCCAGGGGGGGTGACACTGAAGCTTTCTTT. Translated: CASSPRGGDTEAFF. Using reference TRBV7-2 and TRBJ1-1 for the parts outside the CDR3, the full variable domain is GAGVSQSPSNKVTEKGKDVELRCDPISGHTALYWYRQSLGQGLEFLIYFQGNSAPDKSGLPSDRFSAERTGGSVSTLTIQRTQQEDSAVYLCASSPRGGDTEAFFGQGTRLTVV.